The present TCR beta chain was sequenced within a study of T cell responses to AZD1222 COVID-19 vaccine. Germline V gives CDR1 MNHEY, CDR2 SVGAGI. This CDR3 comprises 14 residues. V lost 4 bases to trimming and J lost 2 bases, with 6 bases between them. The data were produced by immunoSEQ multiplex PCR, yet TCRdb's version contains in-frame clones alone and is incomplete. The profile shows about 54,000 clones, around 89% of them singletons. Sequenced material: peripheral blood, taken 28 days after the second AZD1222 dose. The TCR originated in an adult who received the AZD1222 COVID-19 vaccine. The V call is TRBV6-5, the J call TRBJ1-6, with D maybe TRBD1 (5 bases). The CDR3 loop is CASSWDPYNSPLHF. For the CDR3, the DNA is TGTGCCAGCAGTTGGGACCCCTATAATTCACCCCTCCACTTT.